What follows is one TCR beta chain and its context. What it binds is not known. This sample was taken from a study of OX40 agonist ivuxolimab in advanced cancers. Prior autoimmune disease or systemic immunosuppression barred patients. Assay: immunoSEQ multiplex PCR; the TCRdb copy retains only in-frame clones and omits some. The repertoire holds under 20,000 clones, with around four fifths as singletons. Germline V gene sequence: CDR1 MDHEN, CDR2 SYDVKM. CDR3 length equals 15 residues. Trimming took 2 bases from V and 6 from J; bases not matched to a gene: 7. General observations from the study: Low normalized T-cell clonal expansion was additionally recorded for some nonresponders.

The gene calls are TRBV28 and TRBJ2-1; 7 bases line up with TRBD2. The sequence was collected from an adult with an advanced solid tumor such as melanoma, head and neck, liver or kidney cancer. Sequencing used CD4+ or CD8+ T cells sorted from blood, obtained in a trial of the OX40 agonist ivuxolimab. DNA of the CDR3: TGTGCCAGCAGTTTAATGACTAGCCACACCAATGAGCAGTTCTTC. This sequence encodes CASSLMTSHTNEQFF. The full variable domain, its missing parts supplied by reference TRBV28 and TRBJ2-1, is DVKVTQSSRYLVKRTGEKVFLECVQDMDHENMFWYRQDPGLGLRLIYFSYDVKMKEKGDIPEGYSVSREKKERFSLILESASTNQTSMYLCASSLMTSHTNEQFFGPGTRLTVL.